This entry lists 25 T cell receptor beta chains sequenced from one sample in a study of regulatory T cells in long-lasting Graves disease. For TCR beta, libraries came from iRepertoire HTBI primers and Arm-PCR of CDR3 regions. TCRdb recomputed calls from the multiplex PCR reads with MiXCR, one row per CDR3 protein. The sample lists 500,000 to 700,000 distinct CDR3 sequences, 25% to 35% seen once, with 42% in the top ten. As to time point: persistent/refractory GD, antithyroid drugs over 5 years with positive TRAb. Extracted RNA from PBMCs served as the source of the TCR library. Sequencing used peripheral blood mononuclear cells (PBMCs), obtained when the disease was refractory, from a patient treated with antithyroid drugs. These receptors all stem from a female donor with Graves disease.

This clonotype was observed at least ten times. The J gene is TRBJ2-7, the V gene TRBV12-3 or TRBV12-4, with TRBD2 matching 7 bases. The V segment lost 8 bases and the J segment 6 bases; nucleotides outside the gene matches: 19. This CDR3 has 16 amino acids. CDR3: CASPLAGSGKPIEQYF. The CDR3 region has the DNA TGTGCCAGCCCATTGGCCGGGAGCGGGAAGCCTATCGAGCAGTACTTC.

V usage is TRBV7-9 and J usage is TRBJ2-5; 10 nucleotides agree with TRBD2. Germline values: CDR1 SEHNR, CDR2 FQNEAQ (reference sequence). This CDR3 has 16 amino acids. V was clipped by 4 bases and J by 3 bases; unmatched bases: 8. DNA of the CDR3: TGTGCCAGCAGCTGGAGCACAGGACTAGCGGAAGAGACCCAGTACTTC. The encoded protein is CASSWSTGLAEETQYF.

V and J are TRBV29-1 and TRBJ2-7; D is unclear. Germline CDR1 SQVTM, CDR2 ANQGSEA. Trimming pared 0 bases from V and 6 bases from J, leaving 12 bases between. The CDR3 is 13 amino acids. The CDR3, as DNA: TGCAGCGTTGAAGAACCTCCTTTGGGCGAGCAGTACTTC. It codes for CSVEEPPLGEQYF.

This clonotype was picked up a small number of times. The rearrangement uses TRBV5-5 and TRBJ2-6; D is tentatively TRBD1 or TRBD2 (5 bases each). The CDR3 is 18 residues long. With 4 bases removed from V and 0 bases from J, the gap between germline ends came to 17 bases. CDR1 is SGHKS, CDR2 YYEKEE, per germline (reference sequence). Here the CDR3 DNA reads TGTGCCAGCAGCCCTCGTGGGACCATCGCCTCTGGGGCCAACGTCCTGACTTTC. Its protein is CASSPRGTIASGANVLTF. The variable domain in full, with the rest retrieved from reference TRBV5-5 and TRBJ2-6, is DAGVTQSPTHLIKTRGQQVTLRCSPISGHKSVSWYQQVLGQGPQFIFQYYEKEERGRGNFPDRFSARQFPNYSSELNVNALLLGDSALYLCASSPRGTIASGANVLTFGAGSRLTVL.

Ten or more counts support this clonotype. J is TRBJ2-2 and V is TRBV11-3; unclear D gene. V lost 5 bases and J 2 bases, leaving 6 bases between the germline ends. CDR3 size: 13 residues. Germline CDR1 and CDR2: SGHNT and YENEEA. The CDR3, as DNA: TGTGCCAGCAGCCCAGACAACACCGGGGAGCTGTTTTTT. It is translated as CASSPDNTGELFF.

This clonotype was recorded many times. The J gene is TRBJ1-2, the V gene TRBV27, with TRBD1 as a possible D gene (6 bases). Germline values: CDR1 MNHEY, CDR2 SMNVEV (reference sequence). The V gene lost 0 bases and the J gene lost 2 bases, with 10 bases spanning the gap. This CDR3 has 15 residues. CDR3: CASSLSGQPNYGYTF. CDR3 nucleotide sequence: TGTGCCAGCAGTTTATCAGGACAGCCGAACTATGGCTACACCTTC.

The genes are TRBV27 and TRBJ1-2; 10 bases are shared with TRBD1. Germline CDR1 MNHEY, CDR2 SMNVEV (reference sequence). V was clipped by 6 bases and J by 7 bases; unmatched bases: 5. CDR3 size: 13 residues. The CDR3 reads CASRTGGTSGYTF. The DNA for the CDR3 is TGTGCCAGCAGGACAGGGGGCACCTCTGGCTACACCTTC.

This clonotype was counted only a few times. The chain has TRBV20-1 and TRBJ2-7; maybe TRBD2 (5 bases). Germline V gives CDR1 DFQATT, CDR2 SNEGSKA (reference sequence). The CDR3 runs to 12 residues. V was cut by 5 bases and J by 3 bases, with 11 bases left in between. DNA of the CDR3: TGCAGTGCTCTCGCCACTAGCTACGAGCAGTACTTC. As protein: CSALATSYEQYF.

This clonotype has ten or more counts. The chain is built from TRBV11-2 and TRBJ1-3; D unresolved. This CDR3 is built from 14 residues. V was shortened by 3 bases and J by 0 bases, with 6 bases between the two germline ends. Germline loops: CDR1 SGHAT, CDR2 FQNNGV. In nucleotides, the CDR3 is TGTGCCAGCAGCTTGGCCCGCTCTGGAAACACCATATATTTT. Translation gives CASSLARSGNTIYF.

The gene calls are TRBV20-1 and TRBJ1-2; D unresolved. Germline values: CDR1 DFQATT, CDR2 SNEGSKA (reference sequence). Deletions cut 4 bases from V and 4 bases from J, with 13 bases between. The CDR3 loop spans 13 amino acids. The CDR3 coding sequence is TGCAGTGCTAAGACGGGGAACGGCTATGGCTACACCTTC. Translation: CSAKTGNGYGYTF.

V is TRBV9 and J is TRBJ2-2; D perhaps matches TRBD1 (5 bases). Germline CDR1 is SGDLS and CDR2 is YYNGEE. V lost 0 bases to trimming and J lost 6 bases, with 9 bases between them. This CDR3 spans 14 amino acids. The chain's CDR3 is CASSVGRVPGELFF. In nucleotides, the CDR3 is TGTGCCAGCAGCGTAGGCAGGGTGCCCGGGGAGCTGTTTTTT.

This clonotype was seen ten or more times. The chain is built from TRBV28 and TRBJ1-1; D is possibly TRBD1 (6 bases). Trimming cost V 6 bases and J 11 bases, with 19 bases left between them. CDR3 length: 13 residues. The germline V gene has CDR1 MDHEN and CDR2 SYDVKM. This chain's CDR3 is CASRKRGVHLAFF. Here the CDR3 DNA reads TGTGCCAGCAGGAAGAGGGGGGTTCATCTGGCTTTCTTT.

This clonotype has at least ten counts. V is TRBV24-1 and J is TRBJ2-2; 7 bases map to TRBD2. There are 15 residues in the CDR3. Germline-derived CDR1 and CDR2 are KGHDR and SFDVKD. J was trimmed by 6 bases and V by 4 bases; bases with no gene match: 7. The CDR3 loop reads CATSEGGRAPGELFF. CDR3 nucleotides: TGTGCCACCAGTGAAGGTGGGAGGGCCCCCGGGGAGCTGTTTTTT.

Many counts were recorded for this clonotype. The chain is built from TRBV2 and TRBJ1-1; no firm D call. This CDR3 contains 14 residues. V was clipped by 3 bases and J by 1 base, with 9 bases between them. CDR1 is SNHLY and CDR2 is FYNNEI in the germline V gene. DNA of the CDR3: TGTGCCAGCAGTGACGTCCGGGGGAACACTGAAGCTTTCTTT. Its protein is CASSDVRGNTEAFF.

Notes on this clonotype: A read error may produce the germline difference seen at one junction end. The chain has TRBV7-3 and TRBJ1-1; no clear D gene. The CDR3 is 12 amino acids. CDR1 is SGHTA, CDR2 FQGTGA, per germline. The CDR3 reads CASGLVAGEAFF. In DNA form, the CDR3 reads TGTGCCAGCGGCTTAGTGGCCGGGGAAGCTTTCTTT.

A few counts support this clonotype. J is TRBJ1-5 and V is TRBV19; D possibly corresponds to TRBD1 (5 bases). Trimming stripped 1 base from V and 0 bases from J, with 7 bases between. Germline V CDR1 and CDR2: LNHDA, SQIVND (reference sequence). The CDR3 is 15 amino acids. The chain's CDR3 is CASSIGGSSNQPQHF. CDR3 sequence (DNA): TGTGCCAGTAGTATAGGGGGCTCTAGCAATCAGCCCCAGCATTTT.

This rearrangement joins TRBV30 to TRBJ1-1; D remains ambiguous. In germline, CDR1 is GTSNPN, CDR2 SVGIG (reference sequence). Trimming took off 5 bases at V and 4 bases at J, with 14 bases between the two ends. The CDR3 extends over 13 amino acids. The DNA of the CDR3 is TGTGCCTGGCGCCACGGGAGTGGCACTGAAGCTTTCTTT. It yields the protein CAWRHGSGTEAFF.

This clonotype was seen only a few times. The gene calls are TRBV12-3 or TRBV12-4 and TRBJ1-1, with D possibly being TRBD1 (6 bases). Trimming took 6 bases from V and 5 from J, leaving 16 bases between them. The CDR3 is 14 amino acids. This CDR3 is CASRSDSSPTEAFF. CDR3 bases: TGTGCCAGCAGATCGGACAGCAGTCCGACTGAAGCTTTCTTT.

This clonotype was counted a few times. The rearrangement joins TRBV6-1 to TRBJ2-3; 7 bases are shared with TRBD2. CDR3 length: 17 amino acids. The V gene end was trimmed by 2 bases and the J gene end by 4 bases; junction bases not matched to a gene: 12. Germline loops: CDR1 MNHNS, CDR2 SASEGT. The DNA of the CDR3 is TGTGCCAGCAGTGAAAGGAGGGGAGCTAGCGGCTCAGATACGCAGTATTTT. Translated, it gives CASSERRGASGSDTQYF.

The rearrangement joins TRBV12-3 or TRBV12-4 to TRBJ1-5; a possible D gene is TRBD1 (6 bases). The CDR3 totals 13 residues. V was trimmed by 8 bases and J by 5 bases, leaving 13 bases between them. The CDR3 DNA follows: TGTGCCAGCGGACACAGGGCTCATCAGCCCCAGCATTTT. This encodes CASGHRAHQPQHF.

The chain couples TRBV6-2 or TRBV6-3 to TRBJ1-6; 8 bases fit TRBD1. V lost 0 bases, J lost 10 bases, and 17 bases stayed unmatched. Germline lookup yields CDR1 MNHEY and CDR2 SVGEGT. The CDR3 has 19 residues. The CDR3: CASSYSMVPVDREKSPLHF. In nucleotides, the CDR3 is TGTGCCAGCAGTTACTCGATGGTACCCGTGGACAGGGAAAAATCACCCCTCCACTTT.

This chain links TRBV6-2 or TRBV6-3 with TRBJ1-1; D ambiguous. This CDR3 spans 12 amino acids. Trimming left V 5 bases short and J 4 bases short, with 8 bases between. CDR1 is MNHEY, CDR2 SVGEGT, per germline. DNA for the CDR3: TGTGCCAGCAGTATTAGGGCCACTGAAGCTTTCTTT. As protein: CASSIRATEAFF.

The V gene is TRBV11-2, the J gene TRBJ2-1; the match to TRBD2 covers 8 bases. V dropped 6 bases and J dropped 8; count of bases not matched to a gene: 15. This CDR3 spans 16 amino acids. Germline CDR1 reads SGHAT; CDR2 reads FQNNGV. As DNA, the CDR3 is TGTGCCAGCAGGGAAGGGGGGGGACTAGTGCGTCATGAGCAGTTCTTC. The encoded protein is CASREGGGLVRHEQFF.

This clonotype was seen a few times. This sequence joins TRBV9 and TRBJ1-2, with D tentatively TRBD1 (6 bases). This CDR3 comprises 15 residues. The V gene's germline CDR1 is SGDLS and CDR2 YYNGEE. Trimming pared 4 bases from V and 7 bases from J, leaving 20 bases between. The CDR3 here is CASSPRQTGSSGYTF. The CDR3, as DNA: TGTGCCAGCAGCCCGAGGCAAACAGGGAGTAGTGGCTACACCTTC.

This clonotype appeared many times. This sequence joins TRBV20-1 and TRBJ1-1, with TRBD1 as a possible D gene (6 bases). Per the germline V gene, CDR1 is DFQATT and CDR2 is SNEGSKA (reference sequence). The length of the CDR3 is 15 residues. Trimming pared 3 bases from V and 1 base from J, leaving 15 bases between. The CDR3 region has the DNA TGCAGTGCTAGGTGGGCAGGGGCATGGAACACTGAAGCTTTCTTT. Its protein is CSARWAGAWNTEAFF.